This passage covers 20 T cell receptor beta chains from one sample sequenced in a study of blood T cell repertoires in COVID-19. Clones were sequenced by immunoSEQ multiplex PCR, and TCRdb holds only the in-frame ones, with some missing. The sample yields roughly 190,000 clones, roughly four fifths seen once. Sequenced: peripheral blood. The receptors here all came from a middle-aged woman with acute or convalescent COVID-19.

The genes are TRBV10-3 and TRBJ1-2; 10 bases match TRBD1. The CDR3 contains 14 residues. Per germline, CDR1 ENHRY and CDR2 SYGVKD. V dropped 6 bases and J dropped 8; count of bases not matched to a gene: 9. The CDR3 protein is CAIRPTGGENGYTF. CDR3 in DNA: TGTGCCATCAGACCGACAGGGGGCGAGAACGGCTACACCTTC.

The V and J genes are TRBV11-2 and TRBJ2-3; weak D call: TRBD2 (5 bases). The V gene lost 8 bases and the J gene lost 2 bases, with 14 bases spanning the gap. The CDR3 loop spans 14 amino acids. Germline V gene lookup returns CDR1 SGHAT and CDR2 FQNNGV. The CDR3 sequence is CASAPRTLTDTQYF. The CDR3, as DNA: TGTGCCAGCGCCCCTCGGACTCTCACAGATACGCAGTATTTT.

This clone was counted a single time. The chain is built from TRBV5-1 and TRBJ2-3; tentatively, D is TRBD2 (6 bases). There are 14 residues in the CDR3. The germline V gene has CDR1 SGHRS and CDR2 YFSETQ. The V end was cut by 3 bases, the J end by 2 bases, with 10 bases between. The CDR3 protein is CASSSSEPTDTQYF. DNA of the CDR3: TGCGCCAGCAGCTCTAGCGAGCCCACAGATACGCAGTATTTT.

V usage is TRBV24-1 and J usage is TRBJ2-2; D might be TRBD1 (5 bases). CDR3 size: 16 residues. Between the trimmed V and J ends, which lost 1 base and 3 bases, there was a span of 11 bases. CDR1 and CDR2 (germline): KGHDR, SFDVKD. CDR3 amino acids: CATSDFSGIYTGELFF. Written as DNA, the CDR3 is TGTGCCACCAGTGATTTTTCAGGGATATACACCGGGGAGCTGTTTTTT.

This clone was recorded once. The chain uses TRBV28 and TRBJ1-1; TRBD1 matches 8 bases. Germline V gene sequence: CDR1 MDHEN, CDR2 SYDVKM. The trim removed 2 bases at V and 4 bases at J, leaving 6 bases unmatched. The CDR3 covers 15 residues. CDR3 in DNA: TGTGCCAGCAGTTTACCCAGGACAGGGTCCACTGAAGCTTTCTTT. Translating gives CASSLPRTGSTEAFF.

Comments on this clone: One end of the junction varies from germline; a read error may be responsible. The J gene is TRBJ2-7, the V gene TRBV2, with D tentatively TRBD1 (6 bases). The CDR3 is 15 amino acids. CDR1 is SNHLY, CDR2 FYNNEI, per germline. CDR3 coding DNA: TGTGCCAGCAGCGAAGAACAGGGATATTCCTACGAGCAGTACTTC. This translates into CASSEEQGYSYEQYF.

The chain recombines TRBV6-5 with TRBJ1-1, with 8 nucleotides matching TRBD1. Germline CDR1 reads MNHEY; CDR2 reads SVGAGI. CDR3 length: 15 residues. V was pared by 2 bases and J by 2 bases, with 4 bases of the junction left unmatched. CDR3 protein: CASSYGQGINTEAFF. CDR3 nucleotide sequence: TGTGCCAGCAGTTACGGACAGGGCATAAACACTGAAGCTTTCTTT.

The chain recombines TRBV11-2 with TRBJ2-1, with 12 bases matching TRBD2. The trim removed 2 bases at V and 3 bases at J, leaving 2 bases unmatched. The CDR3 has 16 residues. Germline CDR1 and CDR2: SGHAT and FQNNGV. The CDR3 bases are TGTGCCAGCAGCTTACGGACTAGCGGGATCTACAATGAGCAGTTCTTC. It translates to CASSLRTSGIYNEQFF. Full variable domain (remainder filled in from reference TRBV11-2 and TRBJ2-1): EAGVAQSPRYKIIEKRQSVAFWCNPISGHATLYWYQQILGQGPKLLIQFQNNGVVDDSQLPKDRFSAERLKGVDSTLKIQPAKLEDSAVYLCASSLRTSGIYNEQFFGPGTRLTVL.

This chain connects TRBV2 to TRBJ1-2, with TRBD1 as a possible D gene (6 bases). CDR1 and CDR2 (germline): SNHLY, FYNNEI. The V and J ends lost 10 bases and 0 bases respectively, with 12 bases between them. This CDR3 has 13 amino acids. CDR3 protein: CATNREANYGYTF. CDR3 DNA: TGTGCCACCAACAGGGAAGCTAACTATGGCTACACCTTC.

V is TRBV20-1 and J is TRBJ2-7; possible D gene TRBD1, 5 bases. Germline V gene data show CDR1 as DFQATT and CDR2 as SNEGSKA (reference sequence). With 3 bases removed from V and 3 bases from J, the gap between germline ends came to 9 bases. The CDR3 runs to 12 residues. The CDR3 reads CSASTTGYEQYF. The CDR3 nucleotides read TGCAGTGCTAGTACTACAGGCTACGAGCAGTACTTC.

The table lists this clone with a few counts. One junction end disagrees with the germline gene, perhaps due to a read error. The V call is TRBV11-2, the J call TRBJ1-3; D is uncertain. Germline-derived CDR1 and CDR2 are SGHAT and FQNNGV. The CDR3 has 12 amino acids. DNA of the CDR3: TGTGCCAGCAGCCTAGTTGGAGACACCATATATTTT. It specifies CASSLVGDTIYF.

This rearrangement joins TRBV5-6 to TRBJ2-1, with 12 bases identical to TRBD2. From germline, CDR1 is SGHDT and CDR2 YYEEEE. The CDR3 spans 16 residues. V lost 3 bases to trimming and J lost 6 bases; unmatched junction nucleotides: 7. The CDR3 DNA reads TGTGCCAGCAGCTCTCTCCCTAGCGGGGGGGCCAATGAGCAGTTCTTC. It specifies CASSSLPSGGANEQFF.

The chain carries TRBV7-2 and TRBJ1-5; TRBD1 might be the D (5 bases). Trimming left V 1 base short and J 2 bases short, with 12 bases between. The CDR3 runs to 16 residues. Germline V gives CDR1 SGHTA, CDR2 FQGNSA. The DNA of the CDR3 is TGTGCCAGCAGCTTAGATCCCGGCAGGGGCAATCAGCCCCAGCATTTT. It codes for CASSLDPGRGNQPQHF.

About this clone: The sample holds other DNA sequences that translate to the same CDR3. This rearrangement joins TRBV9 to TRBJ1-1; D is ambiguous. The CDR3 runs to 13 residues. In germline, CDR1 is SGDLS, CDR2 YYNGEE. V lost 2 bases, J lost 2 bases, and 7 bases lay in between. The CDR3 is CASSVRDNTEAFF. The CDR3 nucleotides are TGTGCCAGCAGCGTCCGGGATAACACTGAAGCTTTCTTT.

The chain couples TRBV4-1 to TRBJ2-7; weak D call: TRBD2 (6 bases). CDR1 and CDR2 (germline): MGHRA, YSYEKL. Trimming left V 1 base short and J 3 bases short, with 7 bases between. This CDR3 spans 13 amino acids. The CDR3 region has the DNA TGCGCCAGCAGCCAAGGGGGAGGCTACGAGCAGTACTTC. It translates to CASSQGGGYEQYF.

V and J are TRBV30 and TRBJ2-7; 8 positions agree with TRBD1. V lost 1 base, J lost 5 bases, and 10 bases stayed unmatched. Per the germline V gene, CDR1 is GTSNPN and CDR2 is SVGIG (reference sequence). The length of the CDR3 is 15 residues. The CDR3: CAWSATGTGRDEQYF. DNA of the CDR3: TGTGCCTGGAGTGCTACCGGGACAGGACGGGACGAGCAGTACTTC.

The rearrangement links TRBV10-3 to TRBJ1-1, with D tentatively TRBD1 (6 bases). CDR3 length: 14 amino acids. Trimming took 3 bases from V and 1 from J, leaving 9 bases between them. The germline V gene encodes CDR1 ENHRY and CDR2 SYGVKD. The CDR3 DNA is TGTGCCATCAGTGAACAGGGCCCGAACACTGAAGCTTTCTTT. Residues: CAISEQGPNTEAFF.

CDR3 bases: TGCGCCAGCAGCTTAGGGACTAGCAATATGGATGAGCAGTTCTTC. Protein product: CASSLGTSNMDEQFF. The chain couples TRBV5-1 to TRBJ2-1; 9 bases align to TRBD2. CDR1 and CDR2 (germline): SGHRS, YFSETQ. The CDR3 spans 15 residues. Trimming removed 2 bases from V and 8 bases from J; junction bases left unmatched: 8.

The CDR3 DNA reads as TGTGCCAGCAGCCAGCTGCACGGGGTGTCTTACGAGCAGTACTTC. Translation: CASSQLHGVSYEQYF. V usage is TRBV28 and J usage is TRBJ2-7, with D possibly matching TRBD2 (5 bases). CDR3 length: 15 residues. Germline V gene lookup returns CDR1 MDHEN and CDR2 SYDVKM. The V gene lost 6 bases and the J gene lost 4 bases, with 19 bases spanning the gap.

The rearrangement links TRBV18 to TRBJ2-7; D possibly corresponds to TRBD2 (5 bases). Trimming removed 3 bases at V and 2 bases at J, with 11 bases between. The germline V gene encodes CDR1 KGHSH and CDR2 LQKENI. The CDR3 has 14 amino acids. DNA of the CDR3: TGTGCCAGCTCACCGGGCGGGTTCACCTACGAGCAGTACTTC. Amino acids: CASSPGGFTYEQYF.